The 29 T cell receptor beta chains below come from one sample, sequenced in a study of cytomegalovirus exposure and HLA in healthy donors. PCR amplification relied on 60 Vbeta primers (plus 13 Jbeta primers). Method: immunoSEQ multiplex PCR; TCRdb's copy keeps in-frame clones and lacks some. Of around 99,000 clones in the sample, roughly 70% were seen once. Source material: PBMCs. These receptors were obtained from a woman aged 70-85 years in good health and CMV-seropositive.

This chain uses TRBV4-3 with TRBJ1-4, with 7 bases fitting TRBD1. The CDR3 runs to 15 residues. Germline CDR1 is LGHNA and CDR2 is YSLEER. V gave up 4 bases and J gave up 5 bases; unmatched junction bases: 7. CDR3: CASSRGGTENEKLFF. CDR3 coding DNA: TGCGCCAGCAGCCGAGGGGGGACAGAAAATGAAAAACTGTTTTTT.

This clone was recorded only once. CDR3 loop: CASSLALGSENGYTF. The CDR3 DNA reads as TGTGCCAGCAGCTTAGCTTTGGGGAGTGAGAATGGCTACACCTTC. The chain joins TRBV7-9 to TRBJ1-2; D call uncertain. The germline V gene has CDR1 SEHNR and CDR2 FQNEAQ (reference sequence). The CDR3 sequence is 15 residues long. V lost 0 bases to trimming and J lost 6 bases, with 14 bases between them.

The rearrangement joins TRBV7-9 to TRBJ1-2, with unresolved D. This CDR3 contains 14 residues. Trimming pared 5 bases from V and 0 bases from J, leaving 10 bases between. Germline values: CDR1 SEHNR, CDR2 FQNEAQ (reference sequence). CDR3 DNA: TGTGCCAGCAGCCCCACGCCTACTAACTATGGCTACACCTTC. Encoded protein: CASSPTPTNYGYTF.

The rearrangement links TRBV6-5 to TRBJ2-1; a weak D match, TRBD2 (6 bases). This CDR3 contains 12 residues. The V and J ends lost 3 bases and 13 bases respectively, with 13 bases between them. Germline loops: CDR1 MNHEY, CDR2 SVGAGI. CDR3 loop: CASSYAGGVQFF. The CDR3 bases are TGTGCCAGCAGTTATGCCGGGGGTGTTCAGTTCTTC.

The chain joins TRBV7-9 to TRBJ2-7; D unclear. Germline V lookup: CDR1 SEHNR, CDR2 FQNEAQ (reference sequence). This CDR3 is 16 amino acids long. V lost 1 base to trimming and J lost 0 bases, with 13 bases between them. The CDR3 DNA reads TGTGCCAGCAGCTTAGTTAATTTCGGGTCCTCCTACGAGCAGTACTTC. This codes for CASSLVNFGSSYEQYF.

V usage is TRBV6-6 and J usage is TRBJ1-4; D gene uncertain. Trimming took off 4 bases at V and 7 bases at J, with 7 bases between the two ends. Germline V lookup: CDR1 MNHNY, CDR2 SVGAGI (reference sequence). There are 12 residues in the CDR3. The CDR3 DNA sequence: TGTGCCAGCAGTTTCTCCGGTGAAAAACTGTTTTTT. Its translation is CASSFSGEKLFF.

The chain uses TRBV30 and TRBJ1-2, with D hard to call. This CDR3 contains 16 residues. Per germline, CDR1 GTSNPN and CDR2 SVGIG (reference sequence). Trimming removed 2 bases from V and 0 bases from J, with 16 bases in between. The CDR3 DNA sequence: TGTGCCTGGAGTAACCAGGCAGTGCCCTCTAACTATGGCTACACCTTC. This encodes CAWSNQAVPSNYGYTF.

This chain connects TRBV18 to TRBJ2-5; D is perhaps TRBD1 (6 bases). This CDR3 is built from 14 residues. Trimming took off 6 bases at V and 2 bases at J, with 13 bases between the two ends. Germline V gives CDR1 KGHSH, CDR2 LQKENI. The CDR3: CASSPLRGQETQYF. The CDR3 DNA follows: TGTGCCAGCTCCCCTCTAAGGGGGCAAGAGACCCAGTACTTC.

This rearrangement joins TRBV7-3 to TRBJ1-1; D possibly corresponds to TRBD1 (6 bases). V was pared by 5 bases and J by 12 bases, with 19 bases between. CDR3 length: 13 amino acids. Germline V gene data show CDR1 as SGHTA and CDR2 as FQGTGA. CDR3 in amino acids: CASSKDGGGRTFF. The CDR3 DNA is TGTGCCAGCAGCAAAGATGGGGGGGGCAGGACTTTCTTT.

The genes are TRBV5-1 and TRBJ1-2, with TRBD1 as a possible D gene (5 bases). The CDR3 spans 14 residues. V lost 0 bases and J 4 bases, leaving 10 bases between the germline ends. Germline CDR1 SGHRS, CDR2 YFSETQ. CDR3 coding DNA: TGCGCCAGCAGCTTGGATCAGGGCCTCTATGGCTACACCTTC. It specifies CASSLDQGLYGYTF.

The J gene is TRBJ1-1, the V gene TRBV6-5, with 7 nucleotides matching TRBD1. The V gene's germline CDR1 is MNHEY and CDR2 SVGAGI. The CDR3 extends over 13 amino acids. V trimming: 6 bases; J trimming: 4 bases; junction bases outside the gene matches: 5. The CDR3 sequence is CASSLTGRTEAFF. In nucleotides, the CDR3 is TGTGCCAGCAGCCTGACAGGGCGCACTGAAGCTTTCTTT.

This clone is a singleton in its sample. J is TRBJ1-1 and V is TRBV18; TRBD1 agrees at 7 bases. The germline V gene encodes CDR1 KGHSH and CDR2 LQKENI. V shed 4 bases, J shed 1 base, and the junction held 3 bases outside the gene matches. The CDR3 consists of 14 residues. Here the CDR3 DNA reads TGTGCCAGCTCACTCGGGACAGCGAACACTGAAGCTTTCTTT. It yields the protein CASSLGTANTEAFF.

The chain recombines TRBV4-3 with TRBJ1-1, with D tentatively TRBD1 (6 bases). Germline V CDR1 and CDR2: LGHNA, YSLEER. V was clipped by 1 base and J by 4 bases, with 10 bases between them. CDR3 length: 14 amino acids. CDR3 nucleotide sequence: TGCGCCAGCAGCCAAGTAACAGGGAGCACTGAAGCTTTCTTT. It is translated as CASSQVTGSTEAFF.

The chain joins TRBV15 to TRBJ1-1; no clear D gene. The CDR3 loop spans 16 amino acids. Germline V gene lookup returns CDR1 LNHNV and CDR2 YYDKDF (reference sequence). Trimming pared 1 base from V and 8 bases from J, leaving 20 bases between. This CDR3 is CATSRGWGGYPAEAFF. The CDR3 DNA follows: TGTGCCACCAGCAGAGGGTGGGGAGGGTACCCGGCCGAAGCTTTCTTT.

V usage is TRBV6-5 and J usage is TRBJ1-6; the match to TRBD1 covers 9 bases. With V trimmed by 4 bases and J by 9 bases, 4 bases remained unmatched. CDR1 is MNHEY, CDR2 SVGAGI, per germline. The CDR3 is 14 residues long. In DNA form, the CDR3 reads TGTGCCAGCAGTTTGACAGGGGGGCTTTCACCCCTCCACTTT. This translates into CASSLTGGLSPLHF.

This clone has just a few counts. The J gene is TRBJ2-7, the V gene TRBV5-1, with TRBD1 identical over 7 bases. J lost 5 bases, V lost 4 bases, and 12 bases had no gene match. This CDR3 region has 15 residues. Germline V gene data show CDR1 as SGHRS and CDR2 as YFSETQ. The CDR3 loop is CASSISQGPVNEQYF. The CDR3 region has the DNA TGCGCCAGCAGCATTTCACAGGGGCCCGTGAACGAGCAGTACTTC.

The chain recombines TRBV29-1 with TRBJ1-2; D remains ambiguous. Germline CDR1 and CDR2: SQVTM and ANQGSEA. The V end was cut by 0 bases, the J end by 6 bases, with 8 bases between. CDR3 length: 12 amino acids. The CDR3 reads CSVEDRSNGYTF. CDR3 coding DNA: TGCAGCGTTGAAGATCGGTCCAATGGCTACACCTTC.

J is TRBJ1-1 and V is TRBV15, with 7 bases identical to TRBD1. This CDR3 has 13 amino acids. Germline values: CDR1 LNHNV, CDR2 YYDKDF (reference sequence). Losses at the gene ends were 6 bases for V and 2 bases for J; bases not matched to a gene: 3. The CDR3 nucleotides are TGTGCCACCAGGACAGGGACTAACACTGAAGCTTTCTTT. Protein: CATRTGTNTEAFF. Full variable domain (remainder filled in from reference TRBV15 and TRBJ1-1): DAMVIQNPRYQVTQFGKPVTLSCSQTLNHNVMYWYQQKSSQAPKLLFHYYDKDFNNEADTPDNFQSRRPNTSFCFLDIRSPGLGDTAMYLCATRTGTNTEAFFGQGTRLTVV.

The chain uses TRBV7-2 and TRBJ1-1; maybe TRBD1 (5 bases). CDR3 length: 13 amino acids. Trimming took off 3 bases at V and 6 bases at J, with 11 bases between the two ends. The germline V gene encodes CDR1 SGHTA and CDR2 FQGNSA. The CDR3 region has the DNA TGTGCCAGCAGCTTTTATCGACAGTCTGAAGCTTTCTTT. As protein: CASSFYRQSEAFF.

The V gene is TRBV6-1, the J gene TRBJ2-7; 8 bases align to TRBD1. Germline V gives CDR1 MNHNS, CDR2 SASEGT. This CDR3 comprises 16 residues. With V trimmed by 1 base and J by 1 base, 6 bases remained unmatched. The CDR3 DNA reads TGTGCCAGCAGTGAAGTAGGGCAGGGGGCGTCCTACGAGCAGTACTTC. Amino acid sequence: CASSEVGQGASYEQYF.

Details on this clone: The same CDR3 also results from other DNA sequences found in this sample. This chain uses TRBV30 with TRBJ1-4, with D unclear. Germline V gene lookup returns CDR1 GTSNPN and CDR2 SVGIG (reference sequence). V was clipped by 0 bases and J by 3 bases, with 11 bases between them. There are 15 residues in the CDR3. As DNA, the CDR3 is TGTGCCTGGAGTGTGCGCCCCGGAGCTAATGAAAAACTGTTTTTT. Protein product: CAWSVRPGANEKLFF.

The genes are TRBV5-1 and TRBJ2-3; D call uncertain. This CDR3 region has 12 residues. V was shortened by 4 bases and J by 6 bases, with 9 bases between the two germline ends. Germline CDR1 is SGHRS and CDR2 is YFSETQ. The CDR3 loop is CASSLNRDTQYF. CDR3 DNA sequence: TGCGCCAGCAGCCTAAATCGGGATACGCAGTATTTT.

The gene calls are TRBV7-6 and TRBJ2-3; no reliable D call. Per the germline V gene, CDR1 is SGHVS and CDR2 is FNYEAQ. This CDR3 spans 14 amino acids. Trimming stripped 5 bases from V and 0 bases from J, with 9 bases between. The CDR3 nucleotides are TGTGCCAGCAGCCTTCTTCCCAGCACAGATACGCAGTATTTT. Translating gives CASSLLPSTDTQYF.

The sample holds a few counts of this clone. This chain links TRBV5-5 with TRBJ1-4; no reliable D call. V dropped 2 bases and J dropped 3 bases, with 8 bases sitting between them. The CDR3 is made up of 14 amino acids. Looked up from germline, CDR1 is SGHKS and CDR2 is YYEKEE (reference sequence). Here the CDR3 DNA reads TGTGCCAGCAGCTTTTCGGGAGCTAATGAAAAACTGTTTTTT. This sequence encodes CASSFSGANEKLFF.

The rearrangement links TRBV7-8 to TRBJ2-5; 9 nucleotides agree with TRBD1. The CDR3 spans 13 residues. Germline-derived CDR1 and CDR2 are SGHVS and FQNEAQ. V was pared by 4 bases and J by 3 bases, with 0 bases of the junction left unmatched. CDR3 region: CASSWTGEETQYF. The CDR3 bases are TGTGCCAGCAGCTGGACAGGGGAAGAGACCCAGTACTTC.

This chain joins TRBV14 and TRBJ1-1; D is unclear. V lost 1 base, J lost 5 bases, and 8 bases lay in between. Germline V gene lookup returns CDR1 SGHDN and CDR2 FVKESK. This CDR3 is built from 13 residues. DNA of the CDR3: TGTGCCAGCAGCCAAGCTATGAGGACTGAAGCTTTCTTT. It translates to CASSQAMRTEAFF.

In its sample, this clone was seen a few times. The rearrangement uses TRBV10-3 and TRBJ1-1; D is undetermined. In germline, CDR1 is ENHRY, CDR2 SYGVKD. The CDR3 loop spans 15 amino acids. The V and J ends lost 0 bases and 5 bases respectively, with 13 bases between them. CDR3 loop: CAISESPPTGTEAFF. In DNA form, the CDR3 reads TGTGCCATCAGTGAGTCACCGCCGACGGGGACTGAAGCTTTCTTT.

V and J are TRBV7-9 and TRBJ2-7, with 7 bases aligning to TRBD1. The CDR3 totals 15 residues. Germline V lookup: CDR1 SEHNR, CDR2 FQNEAQ (reference sequence). V lost 3 bases, J lost 5 bases, and 10 bases stayed unmatched. In nucleotides, the CDR3 is TGTGCCAGCAGCTTCCAAACACAGGGGCCCGACGAGCAGTACTTC. Translating gives CASSFQTQGPDEQYF.

In DNA, the CDR3 is TGCGCCAGCAGCTTGGCCGGGAGTATCTCACCCCTCCACTTT. Translation: CASSLAGSISPLHF. V gene TRBV5-1 combines with J gene TRBJ1-6, with D unclear. The germline CDR1 and CDR2 sequences are SGHRS and YFSETQ. The CDR3 totals 14 residues. The V end was cut by 0 bases, the J end by 10 bases, with 11 bases between.